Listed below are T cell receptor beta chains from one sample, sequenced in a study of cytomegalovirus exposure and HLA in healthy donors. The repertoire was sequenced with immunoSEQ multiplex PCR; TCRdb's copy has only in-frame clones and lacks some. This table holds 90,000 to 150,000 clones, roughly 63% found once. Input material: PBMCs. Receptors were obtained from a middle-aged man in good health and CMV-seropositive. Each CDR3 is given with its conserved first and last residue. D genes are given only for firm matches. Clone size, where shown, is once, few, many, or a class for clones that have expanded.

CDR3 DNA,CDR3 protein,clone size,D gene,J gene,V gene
TGTGCCAGCAGCGTAGCCGGTCTCAGCACAGATACGCAGTATTTT,CASSVAGLSTDTQYF,.,.,TRBJ2-3,TRBV9
TGTGCCAGCAGCTTAGAGGCAGGGGAGTCCTACGAGCAGTACTTC,CASSLEAGESYEQYF,.,.,TRBJ2-7,TRBV7-2
TGTGCCAGCAGCGGGACAGGGGCTATCGGCACTGAAGCTTTCTTT,CASSGTGAIGTEAFF,.,TRBD1,TRBJ1-1,TRBV28
TGCGCCAGCAGCGGGGGACAGGGAAACACCATATATTTT,CASSGGQGNTIYF,.,TRBD1,TRBJ1-3,TRBV5-1
TGTGCCAGCAGCTTTAATCCACCCCTCCACTTT,CASSFNPPLHF,.,.,TRBJ1-6,TRBV6-1
TGTGCCAGCAGCGGTTGGACAGGGTCCAACGAGCAGTACTTC,CASSGWTGSNEQYF,.,TRBD1,TRBJ2-7,TRBV7-9
TGTGCCAGCAGTGAAAGACAGGGGAATCAGCCCCAGCATTTT,CASSERQGNQPQHF,.,TRBD1,TRBJ1-5,TRBV6-1
TGTGCCAGTAGTAGGCAAAGCTCTGGGGCCAACGTCCTGACTTTC,CASSRQSSGANVLTF,.,.,TRBJ2-6,TRBV19
TGTGCCAGCAGTTACTTTGGCGGGGGGAACACCGGGGAGCTGTTTTTT,CASSYFGGGNTGELFF,.,TRBD2,TRBJ2-2,TRBV6-5
TGTGCTAGTGGTTTGGCGGCAGGGGGCGCAGGGGGGGGGATCTACGAGCAGTACTTC,CASGLAAGGAGGGIYEQYF,.,.,TRBJ2-7,TRBV12-5
TGTGCCAGCAACCTACAGGGGACGGAGACCCAGTACTTC,CASNLQGTETQYF,.,TRBD1,TRBJ2-5,TRBV9
TGTGCCAGCAGCTTGGGCCTGGACAGGGTCAATGAGCAGTTCTTC,CASSLGLDRVNEQFF,few,TRBD1,TRBJ2-1,TRBV5-4
TGCGCCAGCAGTACCGGGACAGACCCCTACGAGCAGTACTTC,CASSTGTDPYEQYF,once,TRBD1,TRBJ2-7,TRBV10-2
TGTGCCAGCAGTTTAAGGGGTTTGGAGACCCAGTACTTC,CASSLRGLETQYF,.,.,TRBJ2-5,TRBV28
TGTGCCAGCAGCTCGGGGGACGGAGGGTACAATGAGCAGTTCTTC,CASSSGDGGYNEQFF,once,.,TRBJ2-1,TRBV5-8
TGTGCCAGCAGCCGGACAGTAGCCAAAAACATTCAGTACTTC,CASSRTVAKNIQYF,.,.,TRBJ2-4,TRBV7-9
TGTGCCACCAGGGGGCAGGCCATGGCAACTAATGAAAAACTGTTTTTT,CATRGQAMATNEKLFF,.,.,TRBJ1-4,TRBV15
TGTGCCAGCTCACCCCAGGAAGAAGAGACCCAGTACTTC,CASSPQEEETQYF,.,.,TRBJ2-5,TRBV18
TGTGCCAGCAGCTTGGGACTAGCGGGCCACACCGGGGAGCTGTTTTTT,CASSLGLAGHTGELFF,few,TRBD2,TRBJ2-2,TRBV5-4
TGTGCCAGCAGTCTTATAGCGGGGTCGACCGGGGAGCTGTTTTTT,CASSLIAGSTGELFF,.,TRBD2,TRBJ2-2,TRBV7-3
TGCGCCAGCAGTTACATCCTAGAAGAGACCCAGTACTTC,CASSYILEETQYF,few,.,TRBJ2-5,TRBV5-1
TGTGCCAGCAGCCCGGACAGGGGGCGAAGAGGGACCCAGTACTTC,CASSPDRGRRGTQYF,.,TRBD1,TRBJ2-5,TRBV6-5
TGTGCCAGCAGCCGAGCGGAAGCTTACAATGAGCAGTTCTTC,CASSRAEAYNEQFF,few,.,TRBJ2-1,TRBV7-8
TGTGCCAGCGACGAAATCGGGGGAAGTAACTATGGCTACACCTTC,CASDEIGGSNYGYTF,.,.,TRBJ1-2,TRBV5-5
TGTGCCAGCAGCGTAGCGGCGGGGACGTCCTACGAGCAGTACTTC,CASSVAAGTSYEQYF,.,.,TRBJ2-7,TRBV9
TGTGCCAGCAGCCCAGGACGGAGCGGTGAAAAACTGTTTTTT,CASSPGRSGEKLFF,.,.,TRBJ1-4,TRBV5-8
TGTGCCAGCAGCGGCTGGACAGGGGAAGGGCAGCCCCAGAATTTT,CASSGWTGEGQPQNF,.,TRBD1,TRBJ1-5,TRBV7-2